This TCR beta chain was identified during a study of T cells in Graves' hyperthyroidism and ophthalmopathy. Study context: The initial diagnosis was the point when peripheral blood was collected, ahead of any treatment.

This clonotype was observed a handful of times. Its target is not known. Exclusion of a patient resulted from uncontrolled infection, other autoimmune disease, pregnancy or lactation. V was trimmed by 4 bases and J by 5 bases, leaving 14 bases between them. CDR3 length equals 15 residues. Germline CDR1 MDHEN, CDR2 SYDVKM. The investigators amplified TCR beta CDR3 regions from RNA transcripts. The HTBI primer set served for first-round RT-PCR of the TCR CDR3. TCRdb itself ran the multiplex PCR reads through MiXCR, one entry per CDR3 protein. The data hold over 650,000 distinct CDR3 sequences, with less than 20% observed a single time. Whole-study findings and limits: Most expanded thyroid clonotypes above 0.001 also appeared in blood. Stable hyperthyroidism and ophthalmopathy were separated using 13 V-J signatures.

The material sequenced was blood. The rearrangement links TRBV28 to TRBJ1-4, with unresolved D. This receptor was obtained from a man between 18 and 29 years old with Graves' hyperthyroidism. The CDR3 DNA is TGTGCCAGCAGTTCCGGAACCGCAGAGAATGAAAAACTGTTTTTT. Its protein product is CASSSGTAENEKLFF.